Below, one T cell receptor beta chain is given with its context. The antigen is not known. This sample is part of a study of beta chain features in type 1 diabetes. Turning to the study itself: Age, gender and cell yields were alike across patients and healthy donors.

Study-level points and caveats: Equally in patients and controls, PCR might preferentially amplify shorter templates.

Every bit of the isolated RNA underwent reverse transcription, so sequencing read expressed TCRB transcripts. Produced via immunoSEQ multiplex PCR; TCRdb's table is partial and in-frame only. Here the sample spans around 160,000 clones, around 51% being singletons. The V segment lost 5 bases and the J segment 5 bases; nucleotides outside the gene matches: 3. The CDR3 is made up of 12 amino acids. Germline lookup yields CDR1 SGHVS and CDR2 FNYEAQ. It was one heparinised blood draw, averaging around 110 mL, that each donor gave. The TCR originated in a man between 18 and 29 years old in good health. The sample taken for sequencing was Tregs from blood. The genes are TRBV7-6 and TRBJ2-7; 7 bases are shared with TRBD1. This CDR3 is CASSPTGNEQYF. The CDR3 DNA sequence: TGTGCCAGCAGCCCGACAGGGAACGAGCAGTACTTC.